Below are 26 T cell receptor beta chains sequenced from a single sample in a study of shared clonotypes between healthy human individuals. Here immunoSEQ multiplex PCR was the method, and the copy in TCRdb shows in-frame clones only, minus some. The sample shows 2 million to 2.5 million clones, around 95% of them seen only once. Material: naive CD4+ T cells sorted from blood. Specified subset: CD45RA+ positively selected. These receptor sequences come from a man between 18 and 29 years old in good health.

The chain links TRBV27 to TRBJ1-4, with 7 bases aligning to TRBD1. Unmatched junction bases numbered 13, after V lost 2 bases and J lost 7 bases. Germline CDR1 MNHEY, CDR2 SMNVEV (reference sequence). The CDR3 has 17 residues. CDR3 region: CASSLPRRQGFFEKLFF. The CDR3 DNA reads TGTGCCAGCAGTTTACCGAGACGACAGGGATTTTTTGAAAAACTGTTTTTT. Full variable domain (rest looked up from reference TRBV27 and TRBJ1-4): EAQVTQNPRYLITVTGKKLTVTCSQNMNHEYMSWYRQDPGLGLRQIYYSMNVEVTDKGDVPEGYKVSRKEKRNFPLILESPSPNQTSLYFCASSLPRRQGFFEKLFFGSGTQLSVL.

The V call is TRBV4-1, the J call TRBJ2-7; D ambiguous. V was clipped by 0 bases and J by 2 bases, with 14 bases between them. The CDR3 sequence is 16 residues long. Germline V gene lookup returns CDR1 MGHRA and CDR2 YSYEKL. CDR3 DNA: TGCGCCAGCAGCCAAGATTCTCTTGGGCAGACCTACGAGCAGTACTTC. The encoded protein is CASSQDSLGQTYEQYF.

This clone was counted between two and nine times. The rearrangement links TRBV28 to TRBJ1-6; 9 positions match TRBD1. Germline lookup yields CDR1 MDHEN and CDR2 SYDVKM. CDR3 length: 14 residues. V lost 6 bases, J lost 7 bases, and 4 bases stayed unmatched. The CDR3 DNA is TGTGCCAGCAGATCCGGGACAGGGAATTCACCCCTCCACTTT. Residues: CASRSGTGNSPLHF.

CDR3: CASSSSGGRGARGSYNEQFF. In DNA form, the CDR3 reads TGTGCCAGTAGTTCCAGTGGGGGCAGGGGAGCCAGGGGCTCCTACAATGAGCAGTTCTTC. The chain recombines TRBV19 with TRBJ2-1; D may be TRBD1 (6 bases). The CDR3 runs 20 residues. Germline loops: CDR1 LNHDA, CDR2 SQIVND (reference sequence). V dropped 5 bases and J dropped 0 bases, with 26 bases sitting between them.

The chain employs TRBV30 and TRBJ1-3, with D unclear. V dropped 0 bases and J dropped 10 bases, with 13 bases sitting between them. This CDR3 region has 13 residues. Germline lookup yields CDR1 GTSNPN and CDR2 SVGIG (reference sequence). The CDR3 spells CAWSVQAPSTIYF. Written as DNA, the CDR3 is TGTGCCTGGAGTGTACAAGCCCCCTCAACCATATATTTT.

The rearrangement joins TRBV7-8 to TRBJ2-5; D might be TRBD1 (5 bases). Deletions cut 1 base from V and 5 bases from J, with 14 bases between. In germline, CDR1 is SGHVS, CDR2 FQNEAQ. This CDR3 is built from 15 residues. Written as DNA, the CDR3 is TGTGCCAGCAGCTTAGGGCAGGGATCGGTGGAGACCCAGTACTTC. It codes for CASSLGQGSVETQYF.

The rearrangement links TRBV6-5 to TRBJ2-1, with D unclear. V dropped 5 bases and J dropped 6 bases, with 5 bases sitting between them. Germline V lookup: CDR1 MNHEY, CDR2 SVGAGI. CDR3 length: 11 amino acids. In DNA, the CDR3 is TGTGCCAGCAGTGGCATCAATGAGCAGTTCTTC. This translates into CASSGINEQFF.

This clone was seen just once. This chain connects TRBV10-1 to TRBJ2-3; D gene ambiguous. Germline values: CDR1 WNHNN, CDR2 SYGVQD (reference sequence). Between the trimmed V and J ends, which lost 3 bases and 0 bases, there was a span of 13 bases. The CDR3 runs to 16 residues. This CDR3 reads CASSDFARSSTDTQYF. The CDR3 nucleotides read TGCGCCAGCAGTGATTTTGCGAGATCTAGCACAGATACGCAGTATTTT.

J is TRBJ1-1 and V is TRBV29-1, with D possibly being TRBD1 (6 bases). V was pared by 8 bases and J by 11 bases, with 18 bases between. The CDR3 has 11 residues. Germline assignment: CDR1 SQVTM and CDR2 ANQGSEA. This chain's CDR3 is CSIRGTGSAFF. The CDR3 DNA sequence: TGCAGCATTAGGGGGACTGGGAGCGCTTTCTTT. Using reference TRBV29-1 and TRBJ1-1 for the parts outside the CDR3, the full variable domain is SAVISQKPSRDICQRGTSLTIQCQVDSQVTMMFWYRQQPGQSLTLIATANQGSEATYESGFVIDKFPISRPNLTFSTLTVSNMSPEDSSIYLCSIRGTGSAFFGQGTRLTVV.

This clone was detected only once. The V and J genes are TRBV6-4 and TRBJ2-7; tentatively, D is TRBD2 (5 bases). Trimming stripped 11 bases from V and 0 bases from J, with 8 bases between. The V gene's germline CDR1 is MRHNA and CDR2 SNTAGT. This CDR3 has 11 amino acids. Here the CDR3 reads CAPGSSYEQYF. CDR3 sequence (DNA): TGTGCCCCGGGGAGCTCCTACGAGCAGTACTTC.

As concerns this clone: This sample also contains other DNA sequences that code for the same CDR3. V is TRBV18 and J is TRBJ2-5; D is uncertain. Between the trimmed V and J ends, which lost 0 bases and 5 bases, there was a span of 13 bases. The CDR3 length is 15 residues. Germline assignment: CDR1 KGHSH and CDR2 LQKENI. CDR3 amino acids: CASSPPLPSGETQYF. CDR3 bases: TGTGCCAGCTCACCACCTCTCCCGAGTGGGGAGACCCAGTACTTC.

The rearrangement joins TRBV7-9 to TRBJ2-3; D possibly corresponds to TRBD2 (5 bases). Germline V gene data show CDR1 as SEHNR and CDR2 as FQNEAQ (reference sequence). The CDR3 has 17 residues. V lost 5 bases to trimming and J lost 2 bases, with 20 bases between them. DNA of the CDR3: TGTGCCAGCAGCCGAAATAGCGTGGGAGCTATCACAGATACGCAGTATTTT. It codes for CASSRNSVGAITDTQYF.

The chain recombines TRBV11-2 with TRBJ1-3; TRBD1 might be the D (5 bases). Trimming took off 2 bases at V and 9 bases at J, with 14 bases between the two ends. Germline-derived CDR1 and CDR2 are SGHAT and FQNNGV. The CDR3 covers 14 residues. CDR3 DNA: TGTGCCAGCAGCTTACTCGGGGGGGGATCCACCATATATTTT. Its protein is CASSLLGGGSTIYF. Full variable domain (remainder filled in from reference TRBV11-2 and TRBJ1-3): EAGVAQSPRYKIIEKRQSVAFWCNPISGHATLYWYQQILGQGPKLLIQFQNNGVVDDSQLPKDRFSAERLKGVDSTLKIQPAKLEDSAVYLCASSLLGGGSTIYFGEGSWLTVV.

The chain uses TRBV28 and TRBJ2-7; possibly TRBD2 for D (5 bases). The CDR3 has 14 amino acids. Trimming shortened V by 1 base and J by 2 bases, and 9 bases separated the two germline ends. Germline CDR1 MDHEN, CDR2 SYDVKM. The CDR3 nucleotides read TGTGCCAGCAGTTTATTGGCCGGGACCTACGAGCAGTACTTC. Its translation: CASSLLAGTYEQYF. Full variable domain (rest looked up from reference TRBV28 and TRBJ2-7): DVKVTQSSRYLVKRTGEKVFLECVQDMDHENMFWYRQDPGLGLRLIYFSYDVKMKEKGDIPEGYSVSREKKERFSLILESASTNQTSMYLCASSLLAGTYEQYFGPGTRLTVT.

This chain uses TRBV5-8 with TRBJ2-2; no clear D. V was clipped by 0 bases and J by 3 bases, with 3 bases between them. The CDR3 is made up of 13 amino acids. Germline assignment: CDR1 SGHTS and CDR2 YDEGEE. In DNA form, the CDR3 reads TGTGCCAGCAGCTTGGACCACACCGGGGAGCTGTTTTTT. It specifies CASSLDHTGELFF.

V and J are TRBV5-1 and TRBJ2-7; TRBD1 agrees at 7 bases. This CDR3 contains 16 residues. The V gene's germline CDR1 is SGHRS and CDR2 YFSETQ. V lost 1 base to trimming and J lost 4 bases; unmatched junction nucleotides: 11. DNA of the CDR3: TGCGCCAGCAGCTTGTACCCAGAGACAGGGATATACGAGCAGTACTTC. Translated, it gives CASSLYPETGIYEQYF.

This clone showed up just a few times. This chain links TRBV18 with TRBJ1-5, with TRBD1 matching over 10 bases. The CDR3 covers 14 residues. V dropped 8 bases and J dropped 7; count of bases not matched to a gene: 8. Germline CDR1 reads KGHSH; CDR2 reads LQKENI. In DNA, the CDR3 is TGTGCCAGCACAGGGGACAGGGGTTCCCAGCCCCAGCATTTT. It is translated as CASTGDRGSQPQHF.

CDR3 in amino acids: CASSLVAGTVTGELFF. The CDR3 nucleotides are TGTGCCAGCAGCTTAGTCGCCGGGACCGTCACCGGGGAGCTGTTTTTT. The V gene is TRBV11-2, the J gene TRBJ2-2; D might be TRBD1 or TRBD2, each matching 5 bases. CDR3 length equals 16 residues. V shed 1 base and J shed 4 bases, with 13 bases lying between them. From germline, CDR1 is SGHAT and CDR2 FQNNGV.

J is TRBJ2-1 and V is TRBV5-4; 10 bases are a match to TRBD2. This CDR3 comprises 15 residues. V lost 4 bases and J lost 6; bases outside the gene matches: 7. CDR1 is SGHNT and CDR2 is YYREEE in the germline V gene (reference sequence). The CDR3 nucleotides read TGTGCCAGCAGCCACCCTAGCGGGGGAATCAATGAGCAGTTCTTC. It translates to CASSHPSGGINEQFF.

The chain recombines TRBV10-3 with TRBJ2-3; 14 positions match TRBD2. Germline CDR1 reads ENHRY; CDR2 reads SYGVKD. V lost 6 bases, J lost 2 bases, and 7 bases stayed unmatched. CDR3 length: 17 residues. In DNA form, the CDR3 reads TGTGCCATCAGGGATAGACTAGCGGGGGGGGTCACAGATACGCAGTATTTT. Translating it yields CAIRDRLAGGVTDTQYF.

This clone was detected once. This chain uses TRBV9 with TRBJ1-2; D remains unclear. Germline V gives CDR1 SGDLS, CDR2 YYNGEE. CDR3 length: 12 residues. V shed 4 bases and J shed 4 bases, with 8 bases lying between them. The CDR3 region is CASSPHSYGYTF. CDR3 nucleotide sequence: TGTGCCAGCAGCCCCCACAGCTATGGCTACACCTTC.

The sample holds one count of this clone. The chain carries TRBV18 and TRBJ2-7; 8 positions match TRBD2. V dropped 3 bases and J dropped 7; count of bases not matched to a gene: 5. The CDR3 has 13 residues. Germline CDR1 and CDR2: KGHSH and LQKENI. The DNA for the CDR3 is TGTGCCAGCTCACCCGGGACTAGTCTAGAGCAGTACTTC. This translates into CASSPGTSLEQYF.

The V call is TRBV5-1, the J call TRBJ2-3; perhaps TRBD1 as D (7 bases). The V and J ends lost 1 base and 4 bases respectively, with 19 bases between them. The CDR3 loop spans 17 amino acids. The germline V gene has CDR1 SGHRS and CDR2 YFSETQ. CDR3 coding DNA: TGCGCCAGCAGCTTGTCGGTAGCGGCAGGGGGTCCAGATACGCAGTATTTT. Translated, it gives CASSLSVAAGGPDTQYF.

As concerns this clone: The sample carries other DNA sequences with the same CDR3. This chain uses TRBV28 with TRBJ1-2, with 8 bases fitting TRBD1. The CDR3 spans 15 residues. Losses at the gene ends were 3 bases for V and 0 bases for J; bases not matched to a gene: 3. Germline V gene lookup returns CDR1 MDHEN and CDR2 SYDVKM. The CDR3 sequence is CASSFRDRPNYGYTF. In DNA, the CDR3 is TGTGCCAGCAGTTTTAGGGACAGGCCTAACTATGGCTACACCTTC.

In this sample, this clone turned up a few times. The chain employs TRBV7-9 and TRBJ1-2; 7 bases fit TRBD1. The V gene's germline CDR1 is SEHNR and CDR2 FQNEAQ (reference sequence). With V trimmed by 2 bases and J by 6 bases, 6 bases remained unmatched. There are 14 residues in the CDR3. CDR3 residues: CASSLPTGNNGYTF. CDR3 in DNA: TGTGCCAGCAGCTTACCGACAGGGAACAATGGCTACACCTTC.

The V and J genes are TRBV11-2 and TRBJ1-4; tentative D call: TRBD1 (6 bases). Germline V gene data show CDR1 as SGHAT and CDR2 as FQNNGV. This CDR3 has 14 amino acids. The germline V and J ends were trimmed by 1 base and 5 bases, with 8 bases remaining between them. CDR3: CASSLVGANEKLFF. In nucleotides, the CDR3 is TGTGCCAGCAGCTTAGTGGGGGCAAATGAAAAACTGTTTTTT.